This is a list of T cell receptor beta chains from one sample in a study of blood T cell repertoires in COVID-19. Generated by immunoSEQ multiplex PCR, the TCRdb table keeps only in-frame clones and is missing some. Of tens of thousands of clones in the sample, 91% were seen once. The sample comprised peripheral blood. These receptors were collected from a woman older than 75 with acute or convalescent COVID-19. Each CDR3 is given with its conserved first and last residue. Fields, in order: CDR3 DNA, CDR3 protein, clone size, J gene, V gene, D gene. A D gene is named only where the DNA matches it firmly. Clone size appears in some rows only: once, few, many, or a class for an expanded clone.

cdr3_nt: TGTGCCAGCTCACCAAGGATGGAGCGAAGCCGCGAGCAGTACTTC; cdr3_aa: CASSPRMERSREQYF; clone_size: NA; j_call: TRBJ2-7; v_call: TRBV18; d_call: NA
cdr3_nt: TGTGCCAGCAGTGAAGGGGCCACCTACCAAGAGACCCAGTACTTC; cdr3_aa: CASSEGATYQETQYF; clone_size: NA; j_call: TRBJ2-5; v_call: TRBV2; d_call: NA
cdr3_nt: TGCGCCAGCAGCCAAGGGGGACAGTTCGGGAGCTACACCTTC; cdr3_aa: CASSQGGQFGSYTF; clone_size: once; j_call: TRBJ1-2; v_call: TRBV4-3; d_call: TRBD1
cdr3_nt: TGTGCCAGCAGCCCGAGCTTAGACAGGAGAGTCTATAATTCACCCCTCCACTTT; cdr3_aa: CASSPSLDRRVYNSPLHF; clone_size: NA; j_call: TRBJ1-6; v_call: TRBV11-2; d_call: NA
cdr3_nt: TGCGCCAGCAGCTTGCAAGGACAGGGGGCTGGAAACACCATATATTTT; cdr3_aa: CASSLQGQGAGNTIYF; clone_size: NA; j_call: TRBJ1-3; v_call: TRBV5-1; d_call: TRBD1
cdr3_nt: TGTGCCAGCAGTCGCAGCGGGAGATCTGGCTACGAGCAGTACTTC; cdr3_aa: CASSRSGRSGYEQYF; clone_size: NA; j_call: TRBJ2-7; v_call: TRBV27; d_call: TRBD2
cdr3_nt: TGTGCCAGCAGTTACCTCGGACAGCCCTCCTACGAGCAGTACTTC; cdr3_aa: CASSYLGQPSYEQYF; clone_size: NA; j_call: TRBJ2-7; v_call: TRBV6-2/TRBV6-3; d_call: NA
cdr3_nt: TGTGCCAGCAGAAAAGGAGACAGTGGGGTCTGGGAGCAGTACTTC; cdr3_aa: CASRKGDSGVWEQYF; clone_size: NA; j_call: TRBJ2-7; v_call: TRBV6-5; d_call: NA
cdr3_nt: TGTGCCAGCAGTGGACAGGGTCAAGAGACCCAGTACTTC; cdr3_aa: CASSGQGQETQYF; clone_size: few; j_call: TRBJ2-5; v_call: TRBV11-2; d_call: TRBD1
cdr3_nt: TGTGCCAGCAGTTTAAGGACCGGGACAGGAGACGGCAATGAGCAGTTCTTC; cdr3_aa: CASSLRTGTGDGNEQFF; clone_size: NA; j_call: TRBJ2-1; v_call: TRBV27; d_call: TRBD1
cdr3_nt: TGTGCCAGTAATATGGGACAGGGTAGCAATCAGCCCCAGCATTTT; cdr3_aa: CASNMGQGSNQPQHF; clone_size: NA; j_call: TRBJ1-5; v_call: TRBV19; d_call: TRBD1
cdr3_nt: TGTGCCACGTGGACAGGGGCCACCGGGGAGCTGTTTTTT; cdr3_aa: CATWTGATGELFF; clone_size: NA; j_call: TRBJ2-2; v_call: TRBV10-3; d_call: TRBD1
cdr3_nt: TGTGCCAGCAGCCAAGATGAGGTCGGGGAGCTGTTTTTT; cdr3_aa: CASSQDEVGELFF; clone_size: NA; j_call: TRBJ2-2; v_call: TRBV3-1/TRBV3-2; d_call: NA
cdr3_nt: TGTGCCAGTAGTATTATTGGGAGCTCTGGGGCCAACGTCCTGACTTTC; cdr3_aa: CASSIIGSSGANVLTF; clone_size: NA; j_call: TRBJ2-6; v_call: TRBV19; d_call: NA
cdr3_nt: TGTGCCAGCAGGAAACCGGGACACGAAAATGAAAAACTGTTTTTT; cdr3_aa: CASRKPGHENEKLFF; clone_size: once; j_call: TRBJ1-4; v_call: TRBV6-5; d_call: NA
cdr3_nt: TGTGCCAGTAGTATAGGAGGGTACGGGACCCAGTACTTC; cdr3_aa: CASSIGGYGTQYF; clone_size: NA; j_call: TRBJ2-5; v_call: TRBV19; d_call: NA
cdr3_nt: TGTGCCAGCTCTCAACGCCAGGGGGCACGTGACACTGAAGCTTTCTTT; cdr3_aa: CASSQRQGARDTEAFF; clone_size: NA; j_call: TRBJ1-1; v_call: TRBV18; d_call: TRBD1
cdr3_nt: TGCGCCAGCAGCCCGACTAGCGGGGCACCGCGGACCCAGTACTTC; cdr3_aa: CASSPTSGAPRTQYF; clone_size: NA; j_call: TRBJ2-5; v_call: TRBV4-3; d_call: TRBD2
cdr3_nt: TGTGCCAGCAGCGTCCGGGACAGGGGGGTTTTCGATACGCAGTATTTT; cdr3_aa: CASSVRDRGVFDTQYF; clone_size: NA; j_call: TRBJ2-3; v_call: TRBV4-2; d_call: TRBD1
cdr3_nt: TGTGCCAGTAGTTTAACCCACGCAGGGGCGAGCTCCTATAATTCACCCCTCCACTTT; cdr3_aa: CASSLTHAGASSYNSPLHF; clone_size: NA; j_call: TRBJ1-6; v_call: TRBV19; d_call: NA
cdr3_nt: TGTGCCAGCAGTTTGAACGGGGGGGTCCAAGAGACCCAGTACTTC; cdr3_aa: CASSLNGGVQETQYF; clone_size: NA; j_call: TRBJ2-5; v_call: TRBV27; d_call: TRBD2
cdr3_nt: TGTGCCAGTAGTCCTTCGGGGACTTATAACTATGGCTACACCTTC; cdr3_aa: CASSPSGTYNYGYTF; clone_size: NA; j_call: TRBJ1-2; v_call: TRBV19; d_call: NA
cdr3_nt: TGTGCCAGCAGCTTAGGCCGGTTTAATGAGCAGTTCTTC; cdr3_aa: CASSLGRFNEQFF; clone_size: NA; j_call: TRBJ2-1; v_call: TRBV7-8; d_call: NA
cdr3_nt: TGTGCCAGCAGCTTAGATCCAGGGAACTATGGCTACACCTTC; cdr3_aa: CASSLDPGNYGYTF; clone_size: once; j_call: TRBJ1-2; v_call: TRBV7-2; d_call: NA
cdr3_nt: TGTGCCAGCAGTTACGGGACAGGTTTTGAGGGACTGTTTTTT; cdr3_aa: CASSYGTGFEGLFF; clone_size: NA; j_call: TRBJ1-4; v_call: TRBV6-5; d_call: TRBD1
cdr3_nt: TGCGCCACCTCAGGGGACAAACTTTGCGGCTTCGCAACTAATGAAAAACTGTTTTTT; cdr3_aa: CATSGDKLCGFATNEKLFF; clone_size: NA; j_call: TRBJ1-4; v_call: TRBV10-1; d_call: NA
cdr3_nt: TGTGCCAGCAGCCTACGGACAGGGTTAAACACTGAAGCTTTCTTT; cdr3_aa: CASSLRTGLNTEAFF; clone_size: NA; j_call: TRBJ1-1; v_call: TRBV7-6; d_call: TRBD1
cdr3_nt: TGTGCCAGCAGTTACGGGCCGAGGAGGGAGCAGTACTTC; cdr3_aa: CASSYGPRREQYF; clone_size: NA; j_call: TRBJ2-7; v_call: TRBV6-6; d_call: NA
cdr3_nt: TGTGCCAGCAGCCAGGTTATAGGGACTAGCGGTAACGAGCAGTACTTC; cdr3_aa: CASSQVIGTSGNEQYF; clone_size: hyperexpanded; j_call: TRBJ2-7; v_call: TRBV4-2; d_call: TRBD2
cdr3_nt: TGTGCCAGCAGCGTAGGACCGGGAGACTATAGCAATCAGCCCCAGCATTTT; cdr3_aa: CASSVGPGDYSNQPQHF; clone_size: NA; j_call: TRBJ1-5; v_call: TRBV9; d_call: NA
cdr3_nt: TGTGCCAGCAGCCCCCGGGACAGGGTGACCGGGGAGCTGTTTTTT; cdr3_aa: CASSPRDRVTGELFF; clone_size: NA; j_call: TRBJ2-2; v_call: TRBV7-6; d_call: TRBD1
cdr3_nt: TGTGCCAGCAGTGTGGCTAGCGGGGGGGTTAATGAGCAGTTCTTC; cdr3_aa: CASSVASGGVNEQFF; clone_size: NA; j_call: TRBJ2-1; v_call: TRBV25-1; d_call: TRBD2
cdr3_nt: TGCAGCGTCGACACCACCGATACGCAGTATTTT; cdr3_aa: CSVDTTDTQYF; clone_size: few; j_call: TRBJ2-3; v_call: TRBV29-1; d_call: NA
cdr3_nt: TGTGCCAGCAGCCAAGTTCTGGGAGTCGGAAACACCATATATTTT; cdr3_aa: CASSQVLGVGNTIYF; clone_size: NA; j_call: TRBJ1-3; v_call: TRBV3-1/TRBV3-2; d_call: NA
cdr3_nt: TGTGCTAGTGGTCCCCTGCCCAGGGGCATACCAACCTCTGGAAACACCATATATTTT; cdr3_aa: CASGPLPRGIPTSGNTIYF; clone_size: NA; j_call: TRBJ1-3; v_call: TRBV12-5; d_call: NA
cdr3_nt: TGTGCCAGCACCAGGACAGGGGTGACCGAAAAACTGTTTTTT; cdr3_aa: CASTRTGVTEKLFF; clone_size: NA; j_call: TRBJ1-4; v_call: TRBV2; d_call: TRBD1
cdr3_nt: TGTGCCAGCTCACCCATCGGGACAGGGGCGTACAATGAGCAGTTCTTC; cdr3_aa: CASSPIGTGAYNEQFF; clone_size: once; j_call: TRBJ2-1; v_call: TRBV18; d_call: TRBD1